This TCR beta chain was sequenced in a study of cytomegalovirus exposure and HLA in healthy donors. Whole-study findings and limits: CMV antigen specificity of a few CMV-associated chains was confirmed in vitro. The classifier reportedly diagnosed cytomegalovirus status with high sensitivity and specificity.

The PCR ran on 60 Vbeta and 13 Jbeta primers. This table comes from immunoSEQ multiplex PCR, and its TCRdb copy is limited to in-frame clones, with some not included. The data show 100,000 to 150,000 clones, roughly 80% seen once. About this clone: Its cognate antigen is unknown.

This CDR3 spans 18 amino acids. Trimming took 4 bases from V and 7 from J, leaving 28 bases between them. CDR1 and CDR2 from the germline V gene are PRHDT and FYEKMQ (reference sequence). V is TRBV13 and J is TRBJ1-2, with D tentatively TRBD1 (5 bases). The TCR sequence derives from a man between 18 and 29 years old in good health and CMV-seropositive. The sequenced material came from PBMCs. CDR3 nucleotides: TGTGCCAGCAGCTCACCCGACATATTGACGGGACTTTCGAGTGGCTACACCTTC. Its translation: CASSSPDILTGLSSGYTF.